The 9 T cell receptor beta chains below were found in one sample sequenced in a study of blood T cell repertoires in COVID-19. The assay was immunoSEQ multiplex PCR, and TCRdb's table has in-frame clones only and misses some. This table holds about 250,000 clones, around 86% found once. The sample comprised PBMCs or T cells enriched from blood (not recorded which). The receptors shown here come from a woman aged 50 to 65 who had recovered from COVID-19.

The gene calls are TRBV27 and TRBJ2-3; D call uncertain. V lost 3 bases to trimming and J lost 5 bases, with 3 bases between them. Germline values: CDR1 MNHEY, CDR2 SMNVEV (reference sequence). The CDR3 length is 11 residues. CDR3 in amino acids: CASSFLDTQYF. In DNA, the CDR3 is TGTGCCAGCAGTTTTCTAGATACGCAGTATTTT.

The V and J genes are TRBV30 and TRBJ1-4, with D unresolved. The CDR3 sequence is 14 residues long. Germline V gives CDR1 GTSNPN, CDR2 SVGIG (reference sequence). V was cut by 2 bases and J by 10 bases, with 17 bases left in between. In nucleotides, the CDR3 is TGTGCCTGGAGTCGCCCGGCGGGTCTGATAAAACTGTTTTTT. Translation gives CAWSRPAGLIKLFF.

DNA of the CDR3: TGTGCCAGTAGTCATATGGGGGCCGGGAATAGCAATCAGCCCCAGCATTTT. Its translation: CASSHMGAGNSNQPQHF. The V and J genes are TRBV19 and TRBJ1-5, with TRBD1 as a possible D gene (6 bases). CDR3 size: 17 residues. Trimming removed 5 bases at V and 0 bases at J, with 17 bases between. Germline V gene data show CDR1 as LNHDA and CDR2 as SQIVND (reference sequence).

The CDR3 is CASSKTDANGELFF. The CDR3 nucleotides read TGTGCCAGCTCAAAGACAGACGCTAACGGGGAGCTGTTTTTT. V usage is TRBV18 and J usage is TRBJ2-2; maybe TRBD1 (5 bases). V lost 5 bases and J 7 bases, leaving 14 bases between the germline ends. This CDR3 is 14 amino acids long. Per germline, CDR1 KGHSH and CDR2 LQKENI.

The V gene is TRBV5-1, the J gene TRBJ2-1; 10 nucleotides align to TRBD2. In germline, CDR1 is SGHRS, CDR2 YFSETQ. The CDR3 has 16 amino acids. V lost 0 bases and J lost 9; bases outside the gene matches: 9. The CDR3 is CASSLAGASGRIEQFF. The DNA of the CDR3 is TGCGCCAGCAGCTTGGCCGGCGCTAGCGGGAGAATTGAGCAGTTCTTC.

The V and J genes are TRBV6-2 or TRBV6-3 and TRBJ2-2, with TRBD2 as a possible D gene (6 bases). Germline CDR1 MNHEY, CDR2 SVGEGT. Trimming cost V 6 bases and J 7 bases, with 9 bases left between them. This CDR3 contains 12 residues. CDR3 nucleotides: TGTGCCAGCAGCCGGGGAGGCGGGGAGCTGTTTTTT. It specifies CASSRGGGELFF.

CDR3 sequence: CASKKAFRFTEAFF. CDR3 DNA sequence: TGTGCCAGCAAAAAAGCGTTTAGGTTCACTGAAGCTTTCTTT. V usage is TRBV13 and J usage is TRBJ1-1, with unresolved D. The germline V gene encodes CDR1 PRHDT and CDR2 FYEKMQ (reference sequence). The V and J ends lost 7 bases and 4 bases respectively, with 16 bases between them. The CDR3 is made up of 14 amino acids. Looking up the rest from reference TRBV13 and TRBJ1-1 gives the full variable domain: AAGVIQSPRHLIKEKRETATLKCYPIPRHDTVYWYQQGPGQDPQFLISFYEKMQSDKGSIPDRFSAQQFSDYHSELNMSSLELGDSALYFCASKKAFRFTEAFFGQGTRLTVV.

The chain uses TRBV28 and TRBJ2-1; 7 nucleotides align to TRBD2. CDR1 is MDHEN and CDR2 is SYDVKM in the germline V gene. The CDR3 extends over 16 amino acids. Trimming removed 6 bases from V and 4 bases from J; junction bases left unmatched: 12. CDR3 residues: CASSRPSRGLYNEQFF. DNA for the CDR3: TGTGCCAGCAGCCGACCCTCTAGGGGACTATACAATGAGCAGTTCTTC.

The gene calls are TRBV10-3 and TRBJ1-5; a weak D match, TRBD1 (6 bases). Germline CDR1 ENHRY, CDR2 SYGVKD. This CDR3 contains 15 residues. Trimming pared 3 bases from V and 3 bases from J, leaving 12 bases between. The CDR3 DNA is TGTGCCATCAGTGACTCAACAGGGCCCAATCAGCCCCAGCATTTT. It encodes CAISDSTGPNQPQHF.